This T cell receptor beta chain was profiled in a study of T cell repertoires in cytomegalovirus infection. As for the study in general: CMV infection and matching HLA type were both indicated by public TCR beta signatures.

The germline CDR1 and CDR2 sequences are SGHTA and FQGTGA. The V end was cut by 7 bases, the J end by 0 bases, with 10 bases between. The CDR3 sequence is 14 residues long. One entry per CDR3 protein, called by TCRdb with MiXCR from the reads. The sample records under 350,000 distinct CDR3 sequences, more than 8% being singletons. This receptor was identified in a human donor in good health (CMV status not recorded). Some clones in this sample may be carry-over from other donors' samples. The sample comprised PBMCs. The chain combines TRBV7-3 with TRBJ2-1; D not resolved. CDR3 protein: CASTMDHSYNEQFF. In DNA, the CDR3 is TGTGCCAGCACCATGGACCACTCCTACAATGAGCAGTTCTTC.